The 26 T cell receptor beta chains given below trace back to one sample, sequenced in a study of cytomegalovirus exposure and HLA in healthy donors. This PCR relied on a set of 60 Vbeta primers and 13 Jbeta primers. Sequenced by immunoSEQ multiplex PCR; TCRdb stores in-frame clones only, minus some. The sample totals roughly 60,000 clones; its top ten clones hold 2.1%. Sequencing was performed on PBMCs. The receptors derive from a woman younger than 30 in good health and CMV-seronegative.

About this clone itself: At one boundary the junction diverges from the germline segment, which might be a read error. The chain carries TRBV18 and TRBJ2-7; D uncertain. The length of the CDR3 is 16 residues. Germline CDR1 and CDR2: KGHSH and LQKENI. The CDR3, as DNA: TGTGCCAGCGCACCACCGAATCCGTCCCCGGTCTACGAGCAGTACTTC. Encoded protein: CASAPPNPSPVYEQYF.

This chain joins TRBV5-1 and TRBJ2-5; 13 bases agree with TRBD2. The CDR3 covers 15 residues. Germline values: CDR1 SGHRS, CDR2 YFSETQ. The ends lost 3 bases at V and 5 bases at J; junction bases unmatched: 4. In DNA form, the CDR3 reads TGCGCCAGCAGCTGGGGGACTAGCGGGGTCGAGACCCAGTACTTC. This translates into CASSWGTSGVETQYF.

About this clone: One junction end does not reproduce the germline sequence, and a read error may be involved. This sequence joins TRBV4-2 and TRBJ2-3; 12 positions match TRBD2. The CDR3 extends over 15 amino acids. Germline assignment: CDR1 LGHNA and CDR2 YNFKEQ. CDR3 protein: CASSQGLAGADKQYF. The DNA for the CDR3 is TGTGCCAGCAGCCAAGGACTAGCGGGAGCAGATAAGCAGTATTTT.

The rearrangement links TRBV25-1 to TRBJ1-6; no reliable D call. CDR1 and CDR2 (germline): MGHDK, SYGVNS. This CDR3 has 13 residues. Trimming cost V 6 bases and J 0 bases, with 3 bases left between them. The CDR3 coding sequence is TGTGCCAGCAGGAGCTCCTATAATTCACCCCTCCACTTT. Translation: CASRSSYNSPLHF.

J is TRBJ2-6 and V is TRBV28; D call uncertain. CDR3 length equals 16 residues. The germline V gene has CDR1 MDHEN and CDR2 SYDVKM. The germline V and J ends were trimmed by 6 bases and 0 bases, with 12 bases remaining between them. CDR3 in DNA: TGTGCCAGCAGCTTCCGACGGAGCTCTGGGGCCAACGTCCTGACTTTC. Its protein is CASSFRRSSGANVLTF. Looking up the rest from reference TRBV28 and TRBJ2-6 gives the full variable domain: DVKVTQSSRYLVKRTGEKVFLECVQDMDHENMFWYRQDPGLGLRLIYFSYDVKMKEKGDIPEGYSVSREKKERFSLILESASTNQTSMYLCASSFRRSSGANVLTFGAGSRLTVL.

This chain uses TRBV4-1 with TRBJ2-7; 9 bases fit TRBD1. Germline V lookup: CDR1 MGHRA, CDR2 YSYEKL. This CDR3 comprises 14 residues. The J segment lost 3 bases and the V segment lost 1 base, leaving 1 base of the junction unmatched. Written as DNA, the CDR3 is TGCGCCAGCAGCCAAGTGGGACAGGGCTACGAGCAGTACTTC. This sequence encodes CASSQVGQGYEQYF.

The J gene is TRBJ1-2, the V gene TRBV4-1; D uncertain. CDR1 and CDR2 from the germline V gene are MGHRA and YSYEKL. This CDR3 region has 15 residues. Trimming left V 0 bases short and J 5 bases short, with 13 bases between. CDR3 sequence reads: CASSQDGGTDYGYTF. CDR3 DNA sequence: TGCGCCAGCAGCCAAGATGGAGGAACCGATTATGGCTACACCTTC.

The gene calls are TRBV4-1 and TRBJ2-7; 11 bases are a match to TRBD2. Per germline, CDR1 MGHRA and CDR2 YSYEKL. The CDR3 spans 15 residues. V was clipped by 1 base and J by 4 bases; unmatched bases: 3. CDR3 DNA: TGCGCCAGCAGCCAAGGACTAGCGGGAAATTACGAGCAGTACTTC. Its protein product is CASSQGLAGNYEQYF.

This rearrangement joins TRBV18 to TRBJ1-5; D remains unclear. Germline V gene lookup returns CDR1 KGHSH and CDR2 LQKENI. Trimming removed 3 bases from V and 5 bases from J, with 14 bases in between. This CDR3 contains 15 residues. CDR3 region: CASSPTSSDYQPQHF. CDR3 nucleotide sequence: TGTGCCAGCTCACCGACTTCTTCAGATTATCAGCCCCAGCATTTT.

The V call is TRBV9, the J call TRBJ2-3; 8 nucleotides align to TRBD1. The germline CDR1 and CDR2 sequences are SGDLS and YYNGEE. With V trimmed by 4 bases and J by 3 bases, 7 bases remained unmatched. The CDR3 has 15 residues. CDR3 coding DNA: TGTGCCAGCAGCACCCAGGGGGCCGGAACAGATACGCAGTATTTT. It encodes CASSTQGAGTDTQYF. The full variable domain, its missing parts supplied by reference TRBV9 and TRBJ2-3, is DSGVTQTPKHLITATGQRVTLRCSPRSGDLSVYWYQQSLDQGLQFLIQYYNGEERAKGNILERFSAQQFPDLHSELNLSSLELGDSALYFCASSTQGAGTDTQYFGPGTRLTVL.

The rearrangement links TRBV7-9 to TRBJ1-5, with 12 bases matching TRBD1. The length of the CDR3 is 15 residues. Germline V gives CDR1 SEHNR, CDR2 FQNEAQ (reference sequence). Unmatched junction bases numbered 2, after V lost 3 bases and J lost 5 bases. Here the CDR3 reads CASSLGTGGDQPQHF. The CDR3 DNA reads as TGTGCCAGCAGCTTGGGGACAGGGGGCGATCAGCCCCAGCATTTT.

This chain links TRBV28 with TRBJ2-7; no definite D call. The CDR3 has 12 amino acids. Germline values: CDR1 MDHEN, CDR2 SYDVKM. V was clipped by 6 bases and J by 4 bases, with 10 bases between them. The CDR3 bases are TGTGCCAGCAGGGCAAATCGATACGAGCAGTACTTC. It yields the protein CASRANRYEQYF.

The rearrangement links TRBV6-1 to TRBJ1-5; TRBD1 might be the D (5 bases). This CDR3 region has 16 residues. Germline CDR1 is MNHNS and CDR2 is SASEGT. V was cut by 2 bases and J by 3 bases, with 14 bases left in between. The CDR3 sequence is CASSEWHRFVNQPQHF. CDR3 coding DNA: TGTGCCAGCAGTGAATGGCACAGGTTCGTCAATCAGCCCCAGCATTTT.

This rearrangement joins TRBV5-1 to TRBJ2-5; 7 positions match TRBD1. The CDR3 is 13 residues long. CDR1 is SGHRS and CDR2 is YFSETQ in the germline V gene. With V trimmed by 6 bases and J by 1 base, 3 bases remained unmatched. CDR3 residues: CASTRDSQETQYF. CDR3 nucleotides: TGCGCCAGCACCCGGGACAGCCAAGAGACCCAGTACTTC.

In DNA, the CDR3 is TGTGCCAGCAGCTTAGCTAGTGGGTCGCTAGCGGGACCAGAGCAGTTCTTC. Translation: CASSLASGSLAGPEQFF. The chain couples TRBV7-2 to TRBJ2-1; 9 bases match TRBD2. Per germline, CDR1 SGHTA and CDR2 FQGNSA. The CDR3 runs 17 residues. V was pared by 0 bases and J by 10 bases, with 13 bases of the junction left unmatched.

The CDR3 region is CASSKRGQGVGETQYF. The CDR3 nucleotides are TGTGCCAGTAGTAAAAGGGGACAGGGGGTGGGTGAGACCCAGTACTTC. The chain carries TRBV19 and TRBJ2-5; 11 nucleotides match TRBD1. This CDR3 contains 16 residues. Trimming removed 4 bases from V and 5 bases from J; junction bases left unmatched: 9. Germline V lookup: CDR1 LNHDA, CDR2 SQIVND (reference sequence).

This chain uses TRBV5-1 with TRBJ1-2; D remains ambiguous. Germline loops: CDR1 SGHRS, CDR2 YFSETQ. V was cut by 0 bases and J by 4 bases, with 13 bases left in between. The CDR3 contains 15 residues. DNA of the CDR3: TGCGCCAGCAGCTTGGTCCCGCTAGGGAGCTATGGCTACACCTTC. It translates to CASSLVPLGSYGYTF.

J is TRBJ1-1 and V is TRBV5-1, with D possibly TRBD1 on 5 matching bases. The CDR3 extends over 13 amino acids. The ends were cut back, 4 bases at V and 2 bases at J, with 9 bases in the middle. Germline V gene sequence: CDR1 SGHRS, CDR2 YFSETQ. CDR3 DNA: TGCGCCAGCAGCAGGGACTCAAACACTGAAGCTTTCTTT. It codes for CASSRDSNTEAFF.

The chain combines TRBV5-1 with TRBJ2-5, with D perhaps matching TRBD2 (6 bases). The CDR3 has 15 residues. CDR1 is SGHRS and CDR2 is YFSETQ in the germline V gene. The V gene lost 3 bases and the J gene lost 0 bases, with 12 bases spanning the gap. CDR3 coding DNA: TGCGCCAGCAGCTCCGGAGGGACGTACCAAGAGACCCAGTACTTC. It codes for CASSSGGTYQETQYF.

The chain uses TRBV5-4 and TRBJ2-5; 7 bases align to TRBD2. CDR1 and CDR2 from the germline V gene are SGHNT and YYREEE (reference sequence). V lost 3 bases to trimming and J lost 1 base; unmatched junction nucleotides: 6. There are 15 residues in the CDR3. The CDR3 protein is CASSSPTSPQETQYF. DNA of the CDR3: TGTGCCAGCAGCTCACCGACTAGCCCCCAAGAGACCCAGTACTTC. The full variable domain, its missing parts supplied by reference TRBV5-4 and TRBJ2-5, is ETGVTQSPTHLIKTRGQQVTLRCSSQSGHNTVSWYQQALGQGPQFIFQYYREEENGRGNFPPRFSGLQFPNYSSELNVNALELDDSALYLCASSSPTSPQETQYFGPGTRLLVL.

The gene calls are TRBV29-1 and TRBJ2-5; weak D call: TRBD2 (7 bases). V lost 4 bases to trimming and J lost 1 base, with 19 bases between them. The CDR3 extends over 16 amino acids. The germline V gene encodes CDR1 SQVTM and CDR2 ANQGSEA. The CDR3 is CSVAVSRGGGQETQYF. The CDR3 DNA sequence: TGCAGCGTTGCTGTATCCAGAGGGGGGGGCCAAGAGACCCAGTACTTC.

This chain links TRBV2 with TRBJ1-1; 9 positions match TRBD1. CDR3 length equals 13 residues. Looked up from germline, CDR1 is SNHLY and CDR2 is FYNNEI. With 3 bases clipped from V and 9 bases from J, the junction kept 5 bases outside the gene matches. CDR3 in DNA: TGTGCCAGCAGTGAGAGGGACAGGGTAAAAGCTTTCTTT. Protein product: CASSERDRVKAFF.

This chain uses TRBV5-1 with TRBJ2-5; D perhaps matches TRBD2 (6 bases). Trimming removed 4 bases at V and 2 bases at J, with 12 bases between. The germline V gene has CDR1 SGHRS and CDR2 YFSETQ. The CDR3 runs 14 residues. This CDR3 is CASSGTSPQETQYF. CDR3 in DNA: TGCGCCAGCAGCGGAACTAGCCCACAAGAGACCCAGTACTTC.

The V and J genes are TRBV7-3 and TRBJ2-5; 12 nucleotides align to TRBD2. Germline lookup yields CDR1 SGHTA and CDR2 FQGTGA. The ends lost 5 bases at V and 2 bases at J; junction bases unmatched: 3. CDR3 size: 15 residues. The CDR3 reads CASSQGTSGQETQYF. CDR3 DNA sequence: TGTGCCAGCAGCCAAGGGACTAGCGGGCAAGAGACCCAGTACTTC.

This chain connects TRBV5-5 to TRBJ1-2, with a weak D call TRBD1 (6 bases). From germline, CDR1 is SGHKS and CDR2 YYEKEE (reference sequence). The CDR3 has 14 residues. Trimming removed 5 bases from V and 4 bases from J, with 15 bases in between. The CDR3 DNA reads TGTGCCAGCAGAATCAACAGGGTTGCCTATGGCTACACCTTC. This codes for CASRINRVAYGYTF.

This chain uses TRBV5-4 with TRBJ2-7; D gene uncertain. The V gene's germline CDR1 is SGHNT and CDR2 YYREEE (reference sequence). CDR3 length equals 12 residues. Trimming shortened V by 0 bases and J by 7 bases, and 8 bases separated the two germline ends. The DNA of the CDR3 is TGTGCCAGCAGCTTGGGTACCAGGGAGCAGTACTTC. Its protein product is CASSLGTREQYF.